This entry is about one TCR beta chain. This table comes from immunoSEQ multiplex PCR, and its TCRdb copy is limited to in-frame clones, with some not included. This sample has about 150,000 clones, with more than 75% found just once. Trimming took 0 bases from V and 7 from J; bases not matched to a gene: 3. This CDR3 spans 15 amino acids. Looked up from germline, CDR1 is SGDLS and CDR2 is YYNGEE. The data derive from a study of blood T cell repertoires in COVID-19. The specimen was peripheral blood. The rearrangement uses TRBV9 and TRBJ1-6, with TRBD1 matching 8 bases. This TCR was recovered from a man aged 45 to 65 who had recovered from COVID-19. CDR3 sequence (DNA): TGTGCCAGCAGCGTAGGACAGGGGAGCAATTCACCCCTCCACTTT. Translated: CASSVGQGSNSPLHF.